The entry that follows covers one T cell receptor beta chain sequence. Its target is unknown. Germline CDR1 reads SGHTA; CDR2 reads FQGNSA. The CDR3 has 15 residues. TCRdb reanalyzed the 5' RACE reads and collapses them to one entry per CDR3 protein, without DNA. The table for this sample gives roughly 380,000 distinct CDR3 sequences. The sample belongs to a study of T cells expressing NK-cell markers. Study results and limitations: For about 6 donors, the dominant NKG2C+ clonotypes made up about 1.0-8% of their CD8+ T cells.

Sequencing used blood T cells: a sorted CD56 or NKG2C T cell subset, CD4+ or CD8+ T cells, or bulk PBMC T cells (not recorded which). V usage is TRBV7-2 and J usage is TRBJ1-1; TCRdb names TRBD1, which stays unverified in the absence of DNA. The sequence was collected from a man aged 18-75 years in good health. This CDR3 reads CASSRQGGMNTEAFF.